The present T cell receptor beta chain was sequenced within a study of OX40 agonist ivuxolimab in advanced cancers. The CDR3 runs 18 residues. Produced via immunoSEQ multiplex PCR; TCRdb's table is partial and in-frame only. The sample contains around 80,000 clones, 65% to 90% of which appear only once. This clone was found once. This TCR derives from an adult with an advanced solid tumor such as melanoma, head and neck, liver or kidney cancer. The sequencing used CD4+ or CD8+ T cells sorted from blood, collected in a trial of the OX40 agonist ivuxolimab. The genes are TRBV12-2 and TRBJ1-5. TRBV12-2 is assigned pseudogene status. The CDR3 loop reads CASRLSPEAGPNNQPQHF. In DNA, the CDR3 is TGTGCAAGTCGCTTAAGCCCGGAGGCAGGGCCCAACAATCAGCCCCAGCATTTT.